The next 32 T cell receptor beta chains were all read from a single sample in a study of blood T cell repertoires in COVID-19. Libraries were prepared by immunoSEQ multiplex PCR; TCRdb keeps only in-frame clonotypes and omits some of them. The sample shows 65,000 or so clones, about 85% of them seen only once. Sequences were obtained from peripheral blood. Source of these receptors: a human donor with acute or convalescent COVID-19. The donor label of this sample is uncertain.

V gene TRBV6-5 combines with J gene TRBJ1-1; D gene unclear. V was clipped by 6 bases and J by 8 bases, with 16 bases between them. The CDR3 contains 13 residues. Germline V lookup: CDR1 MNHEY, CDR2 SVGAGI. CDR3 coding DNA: TGTGCCAGCAGCTATACCCAGGCAACCGAAGCTTTCTTT. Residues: CASSYTQATEAFF.

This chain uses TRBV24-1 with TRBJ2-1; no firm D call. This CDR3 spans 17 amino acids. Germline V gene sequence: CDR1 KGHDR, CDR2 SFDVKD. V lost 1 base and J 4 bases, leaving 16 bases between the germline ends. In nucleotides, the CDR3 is TGTGCCACCAGTGATTTAGGTCAGGCAGGCCCATACAATGAGCAGTTCTTC. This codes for CATSDLGQAGPYNEQFF.

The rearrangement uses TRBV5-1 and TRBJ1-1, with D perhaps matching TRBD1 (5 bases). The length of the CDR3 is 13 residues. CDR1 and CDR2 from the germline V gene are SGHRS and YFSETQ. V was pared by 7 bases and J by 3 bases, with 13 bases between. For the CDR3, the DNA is TGCGCCAGCCGGGGGGAGGGAGACACTGAAGCTTTCTTT. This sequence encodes CASRGEGDTEAFF.

The CDR3 nucleotides read TGTGCCAGCAGTTTTATTGCAGGGCCGACCGGGGAGCTGTTTTTT. Translated: CASSFIAGPTGELFF. V and J are TRBV27 and TRBJ2-2, with D perhaps matching TRBD1 (5 bases). The CDR3 is made up of 15 amino acids. CDR1 and CDR2 (germline): MNHEY, SMNVEV (reference sequence). The germline V and J ends were trimmed by 3 bases and 5 bases, with 13 bases remaining between them.

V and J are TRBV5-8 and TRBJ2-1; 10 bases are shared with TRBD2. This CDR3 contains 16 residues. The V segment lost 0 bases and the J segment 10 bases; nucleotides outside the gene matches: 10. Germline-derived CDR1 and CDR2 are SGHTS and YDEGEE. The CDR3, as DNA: TGTGCCAGCAGCTTGGTCTCAGCGGGAGGGCTAGGAGAGCAGTTCTTC. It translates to CASSLVSAGGLGEQFF.

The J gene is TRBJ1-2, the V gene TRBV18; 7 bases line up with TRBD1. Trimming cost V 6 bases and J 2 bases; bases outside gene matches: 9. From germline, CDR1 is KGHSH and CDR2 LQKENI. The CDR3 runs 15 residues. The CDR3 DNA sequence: TGTGCCAGCTCCCACCGGGACAGAGAGAACTATGGCTACACCTTC. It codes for CASSHRDRENYGYTF.

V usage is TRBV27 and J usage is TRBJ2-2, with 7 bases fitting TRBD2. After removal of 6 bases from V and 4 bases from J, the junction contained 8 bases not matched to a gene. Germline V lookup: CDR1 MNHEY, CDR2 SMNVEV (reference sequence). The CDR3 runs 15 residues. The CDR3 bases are TGTGCCAGCAGGGGATTGGGGGAGGGCACCGGGGAGCTGTTTTTT. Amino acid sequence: CASRGLGEGTGELFF.

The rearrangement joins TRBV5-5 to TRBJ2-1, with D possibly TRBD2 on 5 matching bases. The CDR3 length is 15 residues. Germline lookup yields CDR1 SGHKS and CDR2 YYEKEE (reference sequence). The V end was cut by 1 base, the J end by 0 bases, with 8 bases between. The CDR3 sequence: CASSLHRGSYNEQFF. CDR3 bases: TGTGCCAGCAGCTTGCACCGGGGCTCCTACAATGAGCAGTTCTTC. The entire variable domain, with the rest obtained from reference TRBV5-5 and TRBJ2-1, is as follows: DAGVTQSPTHLIKTRGQQVTLRCSPISGHKSVSWYQQVLGQGPQFIFQYYEKEERGRGNFPDRFSARQFPNYSSELNVNALLLGDSALYLCASSLHRGSYNEQFFGPGTRLTVL.

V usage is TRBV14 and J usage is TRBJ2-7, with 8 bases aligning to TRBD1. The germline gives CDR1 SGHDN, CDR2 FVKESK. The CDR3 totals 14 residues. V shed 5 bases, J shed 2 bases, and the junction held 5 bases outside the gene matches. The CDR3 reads CASSSGTGTYEQYF. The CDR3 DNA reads TGTGCCAGCAGCTCCGGGACAGGAACCTACGAGCAGTACTTC.

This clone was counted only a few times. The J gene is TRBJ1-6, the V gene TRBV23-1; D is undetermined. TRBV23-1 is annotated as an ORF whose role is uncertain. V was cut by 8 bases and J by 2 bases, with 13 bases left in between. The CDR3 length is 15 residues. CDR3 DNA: TGCGCCAGCGCTCGGGAGGGAGCCTATAATTCACCCCTCCACTTT. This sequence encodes CASAREGAYNSPLHF.

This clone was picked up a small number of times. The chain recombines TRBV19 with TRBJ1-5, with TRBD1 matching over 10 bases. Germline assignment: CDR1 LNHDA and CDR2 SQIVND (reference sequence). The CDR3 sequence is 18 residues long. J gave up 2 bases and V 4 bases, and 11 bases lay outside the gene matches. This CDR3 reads CASSKSSGTGVGNQPQHF. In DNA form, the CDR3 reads TGTGCCAGTAGTAAATCCTCCGGGACAGGGGTTGGCAATCAGCCCCAGCATTTT. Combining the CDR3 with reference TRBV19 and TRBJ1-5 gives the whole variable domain DGGITQSPKYLFRKEGQNVTLSCEQNLNHDAMYWYRQDPGQGLRLIYYSQIVNDFQKGDIAEGYSVSREKKESFPLTVTSAQKNPTAFYLCASSKSSGTGVGNQPQHFGDGTRLSIL.

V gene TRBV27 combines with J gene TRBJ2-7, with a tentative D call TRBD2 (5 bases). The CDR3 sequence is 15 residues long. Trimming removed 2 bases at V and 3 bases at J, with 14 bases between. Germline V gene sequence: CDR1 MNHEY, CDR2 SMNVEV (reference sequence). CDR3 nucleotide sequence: TGTGCCAGCAGTTTAGGGCCATCGGAGGTCTACGAGCAGTACTTC. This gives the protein CASSLGPSEVYEQYF.

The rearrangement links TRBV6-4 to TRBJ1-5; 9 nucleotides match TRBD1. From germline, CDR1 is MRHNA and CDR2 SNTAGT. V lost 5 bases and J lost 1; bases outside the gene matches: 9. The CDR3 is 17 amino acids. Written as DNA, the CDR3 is TGTGCCAGCAGTTGTTACAGGGGGCATAGAAGCAATCAGCCCCAGCATTTT. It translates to CASSCYRGHRSNQPQHF.

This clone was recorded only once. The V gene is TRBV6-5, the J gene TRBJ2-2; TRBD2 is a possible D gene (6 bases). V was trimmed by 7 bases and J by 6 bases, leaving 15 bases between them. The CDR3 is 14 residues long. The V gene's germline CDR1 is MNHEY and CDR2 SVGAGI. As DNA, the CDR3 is TGTGCCAGCAAGGAGGGCCATACCGCCGGGGAGCTGTTTTTT. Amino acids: CASKEGHTAGELFF.

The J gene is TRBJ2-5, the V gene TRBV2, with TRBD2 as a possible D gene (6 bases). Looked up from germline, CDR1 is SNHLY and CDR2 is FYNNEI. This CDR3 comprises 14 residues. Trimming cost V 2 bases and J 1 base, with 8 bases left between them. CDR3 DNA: TGTGCCAGCAGTGAACGGGAGACCCAAGAGACCCAGTACTTC. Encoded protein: CASSERETQETQYF.

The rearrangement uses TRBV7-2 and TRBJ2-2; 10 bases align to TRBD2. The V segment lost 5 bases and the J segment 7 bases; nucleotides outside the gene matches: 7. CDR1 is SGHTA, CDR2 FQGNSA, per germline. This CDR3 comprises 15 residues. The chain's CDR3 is CASSQRGGRDGELFF. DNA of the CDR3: TGTGCCAGCAGCCAGCGGGGGGGCCGCGACGGGGAGCTGTTTTTT.

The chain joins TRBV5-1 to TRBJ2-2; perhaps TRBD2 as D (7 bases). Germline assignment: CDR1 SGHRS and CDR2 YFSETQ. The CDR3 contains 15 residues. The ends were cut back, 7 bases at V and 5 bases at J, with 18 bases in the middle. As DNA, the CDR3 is TGCGCCAGCTCGCCCGGGGGAGGGGGAACCGGGGAGCTGTTTTTT. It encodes CASSPGGGGTGELFF.

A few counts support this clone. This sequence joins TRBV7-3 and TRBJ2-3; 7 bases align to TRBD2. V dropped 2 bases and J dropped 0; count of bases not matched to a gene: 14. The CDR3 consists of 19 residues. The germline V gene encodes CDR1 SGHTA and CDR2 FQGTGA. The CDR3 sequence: CASSLDPSRLAVSTDTQYF. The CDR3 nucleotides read TGTGCCAGCAGCTTAGACCCCTCCCGGCTAGCGGTTAGCACAGATACGCAGTATTTT.

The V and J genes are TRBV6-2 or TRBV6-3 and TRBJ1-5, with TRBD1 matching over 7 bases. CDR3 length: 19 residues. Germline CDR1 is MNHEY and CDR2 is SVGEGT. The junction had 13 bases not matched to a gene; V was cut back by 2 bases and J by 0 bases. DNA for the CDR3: TGTGCCAGCAGTTACGCGACCGGGACAGCGACCTATAGCAATCAGCCCCAGCATTTT. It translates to CASSYATGTATYSNQPQHF.

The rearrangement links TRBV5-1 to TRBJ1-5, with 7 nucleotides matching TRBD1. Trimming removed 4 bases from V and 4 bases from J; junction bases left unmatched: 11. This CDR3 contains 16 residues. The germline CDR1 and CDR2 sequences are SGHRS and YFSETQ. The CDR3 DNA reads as TGCGCCAGCAGCCCCCACCCGACAGGGCGGAATCAGCCCCAGCATTTT. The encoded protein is CASSPHPTGRNQPQHF. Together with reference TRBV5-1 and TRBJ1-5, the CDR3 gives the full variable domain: KAGVTQTPRYLIKTRGQQVTLSCSPISGHRSVSWYQQTPGQGLQFLFEYFSETQRNKGNFPGRFSGRQFSNSRSEMNVSTLELGDSALYLCASSPHPTGRNQPQHFGDGTRLSIL.

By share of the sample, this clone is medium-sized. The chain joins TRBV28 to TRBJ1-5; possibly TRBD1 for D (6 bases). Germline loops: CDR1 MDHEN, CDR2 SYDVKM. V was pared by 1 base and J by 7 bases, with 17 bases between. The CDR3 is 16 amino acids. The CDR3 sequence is CASSLYNRAEPQPQHF. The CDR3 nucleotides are TGTGCCAGCAGTTTATACAACAGGGCAGAACCACAGCCCCAGCATTTT.

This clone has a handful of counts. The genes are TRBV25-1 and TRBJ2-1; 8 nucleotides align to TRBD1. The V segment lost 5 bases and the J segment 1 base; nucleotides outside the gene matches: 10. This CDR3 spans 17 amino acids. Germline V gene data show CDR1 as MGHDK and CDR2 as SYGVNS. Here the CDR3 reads CASSPPPGTGSYNEQFF. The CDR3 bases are TGTGCCAGCAGTCCCCCCCCCGGGACAGGATCCTACAATGAGCAGTTCTTC.

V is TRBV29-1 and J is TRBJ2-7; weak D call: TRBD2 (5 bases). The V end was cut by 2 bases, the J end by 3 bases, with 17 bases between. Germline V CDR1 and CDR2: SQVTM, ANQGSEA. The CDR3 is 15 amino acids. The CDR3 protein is CSVEKSRTGVYEQYF. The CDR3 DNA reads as TGCAGCGTTGAAAAATCCCGGACTGGAGTCTACGAGCAGTACTTC.

CDR3 sequence: CASSSAASVRSDTQYF. The CDR3 DNA follows: TGTGCCAGCAGCTCCGCCGCCAGCGTGCGTTCAGATACGCAGTATTTT. This rearrangement joins TRBV27 to TRBJ2-3; D is unresolved. This CDR3 contains 16 residues. CDR1 is MNHEY and CDR2 is SMNVEV in the germline V gene (reference sequence). V lost 6 bases to trimming and J lost 4 bases, with 20 bases between them.

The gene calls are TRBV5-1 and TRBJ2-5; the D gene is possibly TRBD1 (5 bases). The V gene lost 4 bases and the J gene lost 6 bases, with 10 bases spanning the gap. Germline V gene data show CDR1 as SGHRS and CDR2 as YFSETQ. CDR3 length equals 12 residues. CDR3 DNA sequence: TGCGCCAGCAGCGCGACAGCCCAGACCCAGTACTTC. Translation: CASSATAQTQYF.

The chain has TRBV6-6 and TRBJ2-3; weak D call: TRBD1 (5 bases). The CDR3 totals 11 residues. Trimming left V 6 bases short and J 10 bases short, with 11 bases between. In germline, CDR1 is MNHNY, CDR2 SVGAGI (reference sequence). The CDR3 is CASSAQGAQYF. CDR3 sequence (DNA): TGTGCCAGCAGCGCCCAAGGGGCGCAGTATTTT.

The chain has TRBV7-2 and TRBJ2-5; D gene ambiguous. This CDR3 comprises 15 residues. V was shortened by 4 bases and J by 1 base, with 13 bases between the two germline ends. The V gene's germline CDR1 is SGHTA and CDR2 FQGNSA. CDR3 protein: CASSSRTLSQETQYF. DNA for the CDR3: TGTGCCAGCAGCTCGCGAACGCTGTCCCAAGAGACCCAGTACTTC.

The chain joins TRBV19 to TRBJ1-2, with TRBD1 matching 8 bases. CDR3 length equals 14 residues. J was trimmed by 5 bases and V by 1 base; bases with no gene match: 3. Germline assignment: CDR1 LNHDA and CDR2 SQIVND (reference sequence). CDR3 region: CASSIVTGGYGYTF. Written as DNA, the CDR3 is TGTGCCAGTAGTATAGTCACAGGGGGGTATGGCTACACCTTC. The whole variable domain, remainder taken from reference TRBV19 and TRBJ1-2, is DGGITQSPKYLFRKEGQNVTLSCEQNLNHDAMYWYRQDPGQGLRLIYYSQIVNDFQKGDIAEGYSVSREKKESFPLTVTSAQKNPTAFYLCASSIVTGGYGYTFGSGTRLTVV.

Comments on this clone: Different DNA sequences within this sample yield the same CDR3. The CDR3 protein is CASTQQGSTDTQYF. CDR3 DNA: TGTGCCAGCACCCAACAGGGGTCAACAGATACGCAGTATTTT. This chain joins TRBV7-9 and TRBJ2-3; the match to TRBD1 covers 7 bases. V trimming: 7 bases; J trimming: 3 bases; junction bases outside the gene matches: 7. This CDR3 has 14 residues. Germline V gives CDR1 SEHNR, CDR2 FQNEAQ (reference sequence).

This CDR3 reads CASSSGLAGPYEQYF. CDR3 nucleotides: TGTGCCAGTAGTTCGGGGCTAGCGGGGCCCTACGAGCAGTACTTC. The chain combines TRBV19 with TRBJ2-7, with 9 nucleotides matching TRBD2. Germline V gene lookup returns CDR1 LNHDA and CDR2 SQIVND (reference sequence). The CDR3 is 15 residues long. V shed 5 bases and J 2 bases; nucleotides not matched to a gene: 7.

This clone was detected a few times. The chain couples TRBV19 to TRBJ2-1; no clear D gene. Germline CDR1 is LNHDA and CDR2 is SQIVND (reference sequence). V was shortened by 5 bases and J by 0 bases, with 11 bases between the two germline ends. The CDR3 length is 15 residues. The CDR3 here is CASSETFGSYNEQFF. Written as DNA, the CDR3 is TGTGCCAGTAGTGAAACTTTCGGCTCCTACAATGAGCAGTTCTTC.

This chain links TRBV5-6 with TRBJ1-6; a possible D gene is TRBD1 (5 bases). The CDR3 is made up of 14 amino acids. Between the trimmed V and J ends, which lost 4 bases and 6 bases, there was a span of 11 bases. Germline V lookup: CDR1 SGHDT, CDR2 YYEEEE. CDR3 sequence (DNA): TGTGCCAGCAGCAAGGGACTTATTAATTCACCCCTCCACTTT. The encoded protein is CASSKGLINSPLHF.